The clone carrying this T cell receptor (beta chain) occurred a few times. This CDR3 is built from 16 residues. Germline lookup yields CDR1 LGHNA and CDR2 YSLEER. The germline V and J ends were trimmed by 0 bases and 9 bases, with 18 bases remaining between them. The data belong to a study of response to subunit inactivated influenza vaccine. A single record per CDR3 protein comes from TCRdb applying MiXCR to the RT-PCR reads. In the table there are about 620,000 distinct CDR3 sequences, approximately 10% of which are singletons. This sample was also put to use in a study of T cells expressing NK-cell markers. That work states: 5'RACE template switching with UMIs produced the TCR beta cDNA. The leading position in the CD3+CD56-NKG2C+ fraction of several donors also went to these clonotypes. Whether the expanded NKG2C+ T cell clones recognized HCMV remained unclear.

This specimen consisted of PBMCs from blood, obtained on the day of vaccination. This receptor was taken from a man aged 45 to 65 who received an inactivated influenza vaccine. The chain uses TRBV4-3 and TRBJ2-1; possibly TRBD2 for D (6 bases). The CDR3 region is CASSQDTLGSQFEQFF. The CDR3 nucleotides are TGCGCCAGCAGCCAAGATACGCTCGGGAGTCAGTTTGAGCAGTTCTTC.